These 32 T cell receptor beta chains were sequenced from one sample in a study of cytomegalovirus exposure and HLA in healthy donors. PCR primers comprised 60 Vbeta and 13 Jbeta primers. Clones were read by immunoSEQ multiplex PCR, and TCRdb kept only the in-frame ones, dropping some. The data show 130,000 or so clones, 65% to 75% seen once. The sample consisted of PBMCs. The receptors here all came from a man aged 35-49 years in good health and CMV-seropositive.

The CDR3 nucleotides read TGTGCCAGCAGTACCCGGGACAGCTCCTACGAGCAGTACTTC. This encodes CASSTRDSSYEQYF. The chain links TRBV6-5 to TRBJ2-7; 7 positions match TRBD1. Trimming cost V 5 bases and J 0 bases; bases outside gene matches: 4. Per germline, CDR1 MNHEY and CDR2 SVGAGI. The CDR3 totals 14 residues.

This chain links TRBV5-1 with TRBJ2-7; TRBD2 matches at 14 bases. The CDR3 runs to 16 residues. V lost 4 bases, J lost 2 bases, and 5 bases stayed unmatched. Germline loops: CDR1 SGHRS, CDR2 YFSETQ. CDR3 nucleotide sequence: TGCGCCAGCAGCCCACGGACTAGCGGGGGGCCCTACGAGCAGTACTTC. This sequence encodes CASSPRTSGGPYEQYF.

The chain employs TRBV5-1 and TRBJ2-5, with TRBD2 matching over 10 bases. The CDR3 is made up of 14 amino acids. Losses at the gene ends were 0 bases for V and 5 bases for J; bases not matched to a gene: 1. Germline V lookup: CDR1 SGHRS, CDR2 YFSETQ. CDR3: CASSLAGLAETQYF. For the CDR3, the DNA is TGCGCCAGCAGCTTGGCGGGACTAGCGGAGACCCAGTACTTC.

This clone was observed a few times. The chain has TRBV5-1 and TRBJ2-7; D may be TRBD1 (6 bases). CDR3 length equals 15 residues. Trimming removed 3 bases at V and 0 bases at J, with 13 bases between. CDR1 SGHRS and CDR2 YFSETQ come from the germline V gene. In nucleotides, the CDR3 is TGCGCCAGCAGCTCTGGACAGACGGACTCCTACGAGCAGTACTTC. Protein: CASSSGQTDSYEQYF.

As concerns this clone: A junction boundary mismatches the germline segment, possibly from a read error. The rearrangement uses TRBV6-1 and TRBJ2-2, with D possibly TRBD2 on 5 matching bases. Germline V gene sequence: CDR1 MNHNS, CDR2 SASEGT. This CDR3 has 14 residues. The CDR3 sequence: CASSGRENTGKLFF. In nucleotides, the CDR3 is TGTGCCAGCAGTGGTAGGGAAAACACCGGGAAGCTGTTTTTT.

The chain recombines TRBV2 with TRBJ1-6; TRBD1 is a possible D gene (6 bases). Germline V lookup: CDR1 SNHLY, CDR2 FYNNEI. This CDR3 contains 13 residues. Trimming left V 4 bases short and J 6 bases short, with 7 bases between. The CDR3, as DNA: TGTGCCAGCAGTGGACAGGTTAATTCACCCCTCCACTTT. Its translation is CASSGQVNSPLHF.

This chain joins TRBV6-6 and TRBJ2-7; D may be TRBD2 (6 bases). Trimming pared 6 bases from V and 2 bases from J, leaving 17 bases between. Germline V gene lookup returns CDR1 MNHNY and CDR2 SVGAGI (reference sequence). This CDR3 comprises 15 residues. The CDR3 sequence is CASRGLGREAYEQYF. Here the CDR3 DNA reads TGTGCCAGCAGGGGCCTGGGGCGGGAAGCCTACGAGCAGTACTTC.

This sequence joins TRBV14 and TRBJ2-2; tentative D call: TRBD1 (7 bases). The CDR3 runs to 18 residues. CDR1 is SGHDN and CDR2 is FVKESK in the germline V gene. V lost 4 bases to trimming and J lost 6 bases, with 24 bases between them. CDR3: CASSLHPGIQGGAGELFF. For the CDR3, the DNA is TGTGCCAGCAGCCTCCACCCAGGTATTCAGGGGGGAGCCGGGGAGCTGTTTTTT.

This chain joins TRBV6-6 and TRBJ2-2; D uncertain. Trimming shortened V by 2 bases and J by 6 bases, and 10 bases separated the two germline ends. The CDR3 has 14 amino acids. In germline, CDR1 is MNHNY, CDR2 SVGAGI (reference sequence). CDR3 in amino acids: CASSYLQESGELFF. The CDR3 nucleotides are TGTGCCAGCAGTTACCTTCAGGAATCCGGGGAGCTGTTTTTT.

The chain has TRBV13 and TRBJ2-1; D possibly corresponds to TRBD2 (5 bases). Trimming left V 6 bases short and J 6 bases short, with 9 bases between. The CDR3 is made up of 12 amino acids. The germline gives CDR1 PRHDT, CDR2 FYEKMQ (reference sequence). CDR3 in DNA: TGTGCCAGCAGGGAGGATAGCAATGAGCAGTTCTTC. Protein: CASREDSNEQFF.

The J gene is TRBJ2-7, the V gene TRBV7-9, with 9 bases that match TRBD1. With V trimmed by 4 bases and J by 3 bases, 4 bases remained unmatched. Germline V gene sequence: CDR1 SEHNR, CDR2 FQNEAQ (reference sequence). This CDR3 has 14 amino acids. CDR3 nucleotide sequence: TGTGCCAGCAGCTACGGGACAGGGATCTACGAGCAGTACTTC. Translating it yields CASSYGTGIYEQYF.

J is TRBJ1-2 and V is TRBV12-5, with a tentative D call TRBD1 (6 bases). The CDR3 is made up of 14 amino acids. Germline V gene data show CDR1 as LGHNT and CDR2 as FRNRAP. The ends were cut back, 1 base at V and 6 bases at J, with 12 bases in the middle. The CDR3 reads CASGLGQVLNGYTF. Here the CDR3 DNA reads TGTGCTAGTGGTTTGGGACAGGTTTTAAATGGCTACACCTTC.

The CDR3 DNA reads TGTGCCAGCAGTATAGGACAGGCATGGGGTAATTCACCCCTCCACTTT. Its translation is CASSIGQAWGNSPLHF. The chain is built from TRBV28 and TRBJ1-6, with TRBD1 identical over 7 bases. The CDR3 has 16 amino acids. V shed 5 bases and J 6 bases; nucleotides not matched to a gene: 10. Germline V gene lookup returns CDR1 MDHEN and CDR2 SYDVKM. The full variable domain, with the rest looked up from reference TRBV28 and TRBJ1-6, is DVKVTQSSRYLVKRTGEKVFLECVQDMDHENMFWYRQDPGLGLRLIYFSYDVKMKEKGDIPEGYSVSREKKERFSLILESASTNQTSMYLCASSIGQAWGNSPLHFGNGTRLTVT.

The chain recombines TRBV5-1 with TRBJ1-1, with 7 bases fitting TRBD1. This CDR3 contains 15 residues. The V gene's germline CDR1 is SGHRS and CDR2 YFSETQ. V lost 5 bases, J lost 0 bases, and 7 bases stayed unmatched. The CDR3 coding sequence is TGCGCCAGCAGAAGAGGGGGCTATATGAACACTGAAGCTTTCTTT. Its translation: CASRRGGYMNTEAFF.

The V gene is TRBV6-5, the J gene TRBJ1-2; D is perhaps TRBD1 (5 bases). Germline values: CDR1 MNHEY, CDR2 SVGAGI. This CDR3 is built from 12 residues. Trimming left V 5 bases short and J 8 bases short, with 12 bases between. CDR3 loop: CASSTRGGGYTF. The CDR3 region has the DNA TGTGCCAGCAGTACCCGGGGGGGAGGCTACACCTTC.

J is TRBJ2-3 and V is TRBV5-1; the match to TRBD2 covers 9 bases. The CDR3 length is 17 residues. After removal of 3 bases from V and 1 base from J, the junction contained 9 bases not matched to a gene. Germline values: CDR1 SGHRS, CDR2 YFSETQ. DNA for the CDR3: TGCGCCAGCAGCTCGGGGGGGCTAGCGGGGCGCACAGATACGCAGTATTTT. This gives the protein CASSSGGLAGRTDTQYF.

J is TRBJ1-1 and V is TRBV2; perhaps TRBD1 as D (6 bases). This CDR3 region has 14 residues. Germline CDR1 is SNHLY and CDR2 is FYNNEI. Trimming removed 8 bases from V and 0 bases from J, with 13 bases in between. As DNA, the CDR3 is TGTGCCAGCCGTGCCGGACAGCTGAACACTGAAGCTTTCTTT. Protein sequence: CASRAGQLNTEAFF.

The V gene is TRBV5-1, the J gene TRBJ1-1, with TRBD1 identical over 9 bases. Germline values: CDR1 SGHRS, CDR2 YFSETQ. This CDR3 spans 16 amino acids. V lost 3 bases and J lost 3; bases outside the gene matches: 9. The CDR3 reads CASSSGTGIRDTEAFF. The CDR3 coding sequence is TGCGCCAGCAGCTCTGGGACAGGGATTAGGGACACTGAAGCTTTCTTT.

DNA for the CDR3: TGTGCCTGGAGTGTAACCCAAGCGGGAGGGTCAGATACGCAGTATTTT. Translating it yields CAWSVTQAGGSDTQYF. The chain couples TRBV30 to TRBJ2-3, with 10 positions matching TRBD2. V lost 0 bases to trimming and J lost 4 bases; unmatched junction nucleotides: 7. The CDR3 has 16 residues. The V gene's germline CDR1 is GTSNPN and CDR2 SVGIG (reference sequence).

The chain couples TRBV7-8 to TRBJ1-3; D unresolved. The CDR3 totals 13 residues. Looked up from germline, CDR1 is SGHVS and CDR2 is FQNEAQ. Trimming left V 5 bases short and J 0 bases short, with 5 bases between. The CDR3 coding sequence is TGTGCCAGCAGCCGTAACTCTGGAAACACCATATATTTT. Residues: CASSRNSGNTIYF.

The chain carries TRBV6-5 and TRBJ2-2, with 9 nucleotides matching TRBD2. The CDR3 loop spans 15 amino acids. Per germline, CDR1 MNHEY and CDR2 SVGAGI. V gave up 5 bases and J gave up 7 bases; unmatched junction bases: 8. CDR3: CASSRAGGPGGELFF. The CDR3 region has the DNA TGTGCCAGCAGTAGGGCGGGAGGGCCGGGCGGGGAGCTGTTTTTT.

The rearrangement joins TRBV7-9 to TRBJ2-3; a weak D match, TRBD2 (6 bases). Germline CDR1 is SEHNR and CDR2 is FQNEAQ (reference sequence). Trimming pared 0 bases from V and 2 bases from J, leaving 12 bases between. The CDR3 contains 16 residues. In DNA, the CDR3 is TGTGCCAGCAGCTTAGCGGAGGCGGGACTCACAGATACGCAGTATTTT. It yields the protein CASSLAEAGLTDTQYF.

This sequence joins TRBV7-9 and TRBJ2-1; D may be TRBD2 (5 bases). The CDR3 runs 12 residues. V was cut by 5 bases and J by 5 bases, with 7 bases left in between. Germline assignment: CDR1 SEHNR and CDR2 FQNEAQ (reference sequence). The CDR3 DNA reads as TGTGCCAGCAGCCTCGGGAACAATGAGCAGTTCTTC. Its protein product is CASSLGNNEQFF.

The CDR3 DNA reads as TGCGCCAGCAGCTTGGGTAGCGGGAGGGCCCGGGAGACCCAGTACTTC. Amino acids: CASSLGSGRARETQYF. The chain couples TRBV5-1 to TRBJ2-5, with 11 bases that match TRBD2. CDR1 and CDR2 from the germline V gene are SGHRS and YFSETQ. The ends lost 0 bases at V and 5 bases at J; junction bases unmatched: 6. The CDR3 totals 16 residues.

DNA for the CDR3: TGTGCCAGCAGTTTAGAGGTTCAGCACAATGAGCAGTTCTTC. Translation gives CASSLEVQHNEQFF. The rearrangement joins TRBV28 to TRBJ2-1; D is unresolved. This CDR3 spans 14 amino acids. Germline assignment: CDR1 MDHEN and CDR2 SYDVKM. Deletions cut 2 bases from V and 5 bases from J, with 10 bases between.

This clone has just a few counts. The V gene is TRBV6-5, the J gene TRBJ1-3; D is perhaps TRBD1 (5 bases). The CDR3 covers 13 residues. Germline V CDR1 and CDR2: MNHEY, SVGAGI. V was clipped by 8 bases and J by 2 bases, with 10 bases between them. The CDR3 spells CASGIGAGNTIYF. The CDR3 coding sequence is TGTGCCAGCGGAATAGGGGCTGGAAACACCATATATTTT.

This clone appeared a single time. The chain has TRBV5-1 and TRBJ1-2; 10 bases are a match to TRBD1. The trim removed 4 bases at V and 8 bases at J, leaving 8 bases unmatched. The CDR3 is made up of 14 amino acids. CDR1 and CDR2 (germline): SGHRS, YFSETQ. The CDR3 sequence is CASSPRQGAGGYTF. The CDR3 DNA reads as TGCGCCAGCAGCCCTCGACAGGGGGCGGGGGGCTACACCTTC.

This clone was observed a few times. The chain combines TRBV6-4 with TRBJ2-2; D perhaps matches TRBD2 (5 bases). Trimming took 5 bases from V and 1 from J, leaving 8 bases between them. CDR3 length equals 14 residues. Germline values: CDR1 MRHNA, CDR2 SNTAGT. The CDR3 coding sequence is TGTGCCAGCAGTTCAGCGGTGAACACCGGGGAGCTGTTTTTT. Translation: CASSSAVNTGELFF.

The chain links TRBV28 to TRBJ1-2; D possibly corresponds to TRBD1 (6 bases). Germline assignment: CDR1 MDHEN and CDR2 SYDVKM. The CDR3 sequence is 13 residues long. V lost 6 bases to trimming and J lost 3 bases, with 11 bases between them. CDR3 nucleotides: TGTGCCAGCAGCATAGGGGGATACTATGGCTACACCTTC. It yields the protein CASSIGGYYGYTF.

Only a few counts were recorded for this clone. The chain has TRBV4-1 and TRBJ1-1, with 10 bases fitting TRBD1. Trimming removed 5 bases from V and 9 bases from J; junction bases left unmatched: 6. Germline values: CDR1 MGHRA, CDR2 YSYEKL. CDR3 length: 13 residues. The CDR3 loop is CASSMTGGGKAFF. The CDR3 nucleotides read TGCGCCAGCAGCATGACAGGGGGCGGAAAAGCTTTCTTT.

This clone has more than one count but fewer than ten. Other DNA sequences in the sample encode the same CDR3. The chain employs TRBV5-6 and TRBJ2-7; possibly TRBD2 for D (6 bases). CDR3 length: 13 residues. Germline-derived CDR1 and CDR2 are SGHDT and YYEEEE. Trimming stripped 2 bases from V and 1 base from J, with 7 bases between. CDR3 sequence (DNA): TGTGCCAGCAGCTTTGGGACTTCCTACGAGCAGTACTTC. It codes for CASSFGTSYEQYF.

The rearrangement uses TRBV27 and TRBJ2-1, with 8 bases that match TRBD2. The CDR3 totals 14 residues. Germline CDR1 reads MNHEY; CDR2 reads SMNVEV (reference sequence). Trimming cost V 6 bases and J 7 bases; bases outside gene matches: 8. The CDR3 DNA is TGTGCCAGCAGGGCCGGGGGGGCGAGTAATGAGCAGTTCTTC. Translated, it gives CASRAGGASNEQFF.